This T cell receptor (beta chain) is from a study of blood T cells in healthy people across ages. Study as a whole: In model experiments, template switching was able to capture about one barcoded beta molecule for every two T cells that were present.

Using a J-beta primer mix together with a sample-barcoded 5' primer, a second PCR was run for about 6 to 11 cycles. TCRdb re-called the 5' RACE reads with MiXCR, one entry per CDR3 protein. The sample records about 1.4 million distinct CDR3 sequences, around 59% being singletons. This clonotype has only a few counts. The germline CDR1 and CDR2 sequences are SGHTA and FQGNSA. The trim removed 5 bases at V and 4 bases at J, leaving 7 bases unmatched. CDR3 length: 14 amino acids. V and J are TRBV7-2 and TRBJ1-1, with 7 nucleotides matching TRBD1. This TCR came from a man aged 18 to 35 in good health. The sequenced material came from blood. As DNA, the CDR3 is TGTGCCAGCAGCAAAAACAGGGGTGGCACTGAAGCTTTCTTT. This sequence encodes CASSKNRGGTEAFF.